This T cell receptor (beta chain) was obtained from a study of siplizumab effects on memory and regulatory T cells. Assaying covered some 10^5 TCR templates per sample. Sequencing was performed with immunoSEQ multiplex PCR; in TCRdb, only in-frame clones are kept and a portion is missing. The sample records tens of thousands of clones, 96% being singletons. Study observations and caveats: Versus roughly 27% in controls, the mappable alloreactive CD4+ clones averaged nearly 70% Treg-derived with siplizumab. Contribution to the alloresponse seemed major for naive T cells, which also seemed more diverse than memory cells.

CDR1 is SGHKS, CDR2 YYEKEE, per germline (reference sequence). Trimming removed 3 bases from V and 8 bases from J, with 11 bases in between. This CDR3 has 13 amino acids. Sequencing of unstimulated naive, memory, effector memory and TEMRA subsets was performed in three donor pairs. Points on this clone: Its cognate antigen is unknown.

The sequencing sample was made of naive CD4+ T cells sorted from blood. This chain joins TRBV5-5 and TRBJ2-2; a possible D gene is TRBD1 (6 bases). This sequence was found in a human donor in good health. CDR3 nucleotide sequence: TGTGCCAGCAGCTCCTCCGGGACAGGGGAGCTGTTTTTT. Protein sequence: CASSSSGTGELFF.